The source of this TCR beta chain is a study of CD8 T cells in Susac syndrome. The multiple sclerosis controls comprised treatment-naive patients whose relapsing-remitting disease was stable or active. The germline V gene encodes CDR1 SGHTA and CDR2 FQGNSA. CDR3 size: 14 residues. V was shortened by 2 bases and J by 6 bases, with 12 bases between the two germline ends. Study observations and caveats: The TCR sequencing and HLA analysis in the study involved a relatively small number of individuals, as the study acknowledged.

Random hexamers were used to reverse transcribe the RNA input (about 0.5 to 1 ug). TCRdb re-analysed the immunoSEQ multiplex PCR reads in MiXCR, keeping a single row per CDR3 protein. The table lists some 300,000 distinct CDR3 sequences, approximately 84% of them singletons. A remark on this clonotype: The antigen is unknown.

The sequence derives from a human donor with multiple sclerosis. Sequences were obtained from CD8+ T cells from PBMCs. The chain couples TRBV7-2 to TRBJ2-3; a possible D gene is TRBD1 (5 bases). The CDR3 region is CASSLRGQRDTQYF. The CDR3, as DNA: TGTGCCAGCAGCTTAAGGGGCCAGAGGGATACGCAGTATTTT.